One and the same sample provided the 7 T cell receptor beta chains below, sequenced in a study of beta chain features in type 1 diabetes. Study-level results: Significant though moderate, a shortening of TCRB CDR3s appeared in all four CD4+ subsets of Type 1 diabetes patients.

The whole isolated RNA underwent reverse transcription, so sequencing captured expressed TCRB transcripts. Profiling relied on immunoSEQ multiplex PCR, and the TCRdb table lists in-frame clones only, not all of them. The repertoire holds 300,000 to 350,000 clones, with about 14% as singletons. Their antigens remain unidentified. Sequencing input: naive CD4+ T cells from blood. Receptor source: a woman aged 18-29 years with type 1 diabetes.

There are a few counts of this clone. V is TRBV9 and J is TRBJ2-3, with a tentative D call TRBD2 (6 bases). V lost 2 bases to trimming and J lost 2 bases, with 15 bases between them. Germline V gives CDR1 SGDLS, CDR2 YYNGEE. The CDR3 totals 16 residues. The CDR3 coding sequence is TGTGCCAGCAGCGTGGTCGGGAGCGCCCCCACAGATACGCAGTATTTT. Amino acid sequence: CASSVVGSAPTDTQYF. The whole variable domain, remainder taken from reference TRBV9 and TRBJ2-3, is DSGVTQTPKHLITATGQRVTLRCSPRSGDLSVYWYQQSLDQGLQFLIQYYNGEERAKGNILERFSAQQFPDLHSELNLSSLELGDSALYFCASSVVGSAPTDTQYFGPGTRLTVL.

This clone has just a few counts. V usage is TRBV11-2 and J usage is TRBJ2-1; the match to TRBD2 covers 10 bases. There are 16 residues in the CDR3. Trimming removed 8 bases from V and 2 bases from J; junction bases left unmatched: 9. Germline V gene lookup returns CDR1 SGHAT and CDR2 FQNNGV. The CDR3 DNA is TGTGCCAGCGGTGAGCGGGAGGGCCCACCCTACAATGAGCAGTTCTTC. Translation: CASGEREGPPYNEQFF.

The V call is TRBV25-1, the J call TRBJ1-3, with D perhaps TRBD1 (5 bases). The CDR3 consists of 14 residues. CDR1 and CDR2 from the germline V gene are MGHDK and SYGVNS. Trimming stripped 4 bases from V and 1 base from J, with 8 bases between. The CDR3 sequence: CASSVPGSGNTIYF. CDR3 coding DNA: TGTGCCAGCAGTGTACCAGGGTCTGGAAACACCATATATTTT.

This clone was detected a few times. The chain carries TRBV7-9 and TRBJ2-1; D possibly corresponds to TRBD2 (5 bases). The CDR3 spans 15 residues. V lost 5 bases, J lost 1 base, and 12 bases lay in between. Per the germline V gene, CDR1 is SEHNR and CDR2 is FQNEAQ (reference sequence). In DNA, the CDR3 is TGTGCCAGCAGCATTAACAGCGGATCCTACAATGAGCAGTTCTTC. Translation gives CASSINSGSYNEQFF.

The CDR3 nucleotides are TGCGCCAGCAGCCAAGCCACCGCAGGGGGAGACGGTGGCTACACCTTC. This codes for CASSQATAGGDGGYTF. The genes are TRBV4-1 and TRBJ1-2; TRBD1 aligns across 7 bases. With 1 base clipped from V and 7 bases from J, the junction kept 12 bases outside the gene matches. CDR3 length: 16 amino acids. The V gene's germline CDR1 is MGHRA and CDR2 YSYEKL.

Only a few counts were recorded for this clone. The chain uses TRBV5-5 and TRBJ2-7; 8 nucleotides agree with TRBD1. The CDR3 is 17 residues long. V was clipped by 5 bases and J by 1 base; unmatched bases: 14. CDR1 SGHKS and CDR2 YYEKEE come from the germline V gene (reference sequence). In DNA, the CDR3 is TGTGCCAGCAGACCAACTATGGCGTGGGACAGGTCCTACGAGCAGTACGTC. As protein: CASRPTMAWDRSYEQYV.

This clone has just a few counts. The chain links TRBV15 to TRBJ2-5, with D hard to call. Per germline, CDR1 LNHNV and CDR2 YYDKDF (reference sequence). V lost 2 bases to trimming and J lost 5 bases, with 18 bases between them. The CDR3 runs to 16 residues. CDR3 sequence reads: CATSRNSAVGVETQYF. CDR3 coding DNA: TGTGCCACCAGCAGAAATTCGGCCGTTGGAGTGGAGACCCAGTACTTC. Filled out from reference TRBV15 and TRBJ2-5, the complete variable domain reads DAMVIQNPRYQVTQFGKPVTLSCSQTLNHNVMYWYQQKSSQAPKLLFHYYDKDFNNEADTPDNFQSRRPNTSFCFLDIRSPGLGDTAMYLCATSRNSAVGVETQYFGPGTRLLVL.